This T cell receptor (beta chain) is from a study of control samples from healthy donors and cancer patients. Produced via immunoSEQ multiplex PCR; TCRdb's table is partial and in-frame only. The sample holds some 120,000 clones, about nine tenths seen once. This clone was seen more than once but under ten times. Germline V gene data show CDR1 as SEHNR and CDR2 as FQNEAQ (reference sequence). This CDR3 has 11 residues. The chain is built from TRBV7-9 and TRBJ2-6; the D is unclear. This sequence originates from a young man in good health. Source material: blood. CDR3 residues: CGSSGANVLTF. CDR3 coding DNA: TGTGGTTCATCCGGGGCCAACGTCCTGACTTTC.